One sample yielded the 27 T cell receptor beta chains listed below, sequenced in a study of shared clonotypes between healthy human individuals. TCRdb keeps only in-frame clones here, not all; method: immunoSEQ multiplex PCR. The sample contains some 1 million clones, about 77% of which appear only once. Sequencing used memory CD4+ T cells sorted from blood. The sample's subset: CD45RA-negative fraction. The source is a man between 18 and 35 years old in good health.

The chain joins TRBV29-1 to TRBJ2-1, with D unclear. Between the trimmed V and J ends, which lost 4 bases and 7 bases, there was a span of 23 bases. The CDR3 has 16 amino acids. Germline V lookup: CDR1 SQVTM, CDR2 ANQGSEA. The CDR3 loop reads CSVGPTVKGSRNEQFF. The CDR3 DNA reads as TGCAGCGTTGGCCCGACGGTAAAGGGTAGTAGGAATGAGCAGTTCTTC.

The chain uses TRBV7-2 and TRBJ2-2; D is tentatively TRBD1 or TRBD2 (5 bases each). This CDR3 region has 14 residues. V lost 4 bases and J 7 bases, leaving 13 bases between the germline ends. CDR1 is SGHTA, CDR2 FQGNSA, per germline. CDR3 nucleotide sequence: TGTGCCAGCAGCTCGGGACCGAGCTTCGGGGAGCTGTTTTTT. Translating gives CASSSGPSFGELFF.

The chain links TRBV5-1 to TRBJ2-5; D is uncertain. V lost 7 bases and J 2 bases, leaving 9 bases between the germline ends. The CDR3 extends over 12 amino acids. In germline, CDR1 is SGHRS, CDR2 YFSETQ. The CDR3 region is CASGTAQETQYF. The CDR3 DNA reads as TGCGCCAGCGGCACAGCTCAAGAGACCCAGTACTTC. The full variable domain, rest sourced from reference TRBV5-1 and TRBJ2-5, is KAGVTQTPRYLIKTRGQQVTLSCSPISGHRSVSWYQQTPGQGLQFLFEYFSETQRNKGNFPGRFSGRQFSNSRSEMNVSTLELGDSALYLCASGTAQETQYFGPGTRLLVL.

V and J are TRBV19 and TRBJ2-3, with D maybe TRBD2 (5 bases). Trimming shortened V by 3 bases and J by 3 bases, and 10 bases separated the two germline ends. The CDR3 runs to 14 residues. Germline V gene sequence: CDR1 LNHDA, CDR2 SQIVND (reference sequence). The CDR3 DNA sequence: TGTGCCAGTAGTATCGGCCCGGGGACAGATACGCAGTATTTT. Its protein product is CASSIGPGTDTQYF.

This clone came up many times. This chain joins TRBV7-6 and TRBJ2-2; D is ambiguous. V was pared by 4 bases and J by 9 bases, with 18 bases between. Germline-derived CDR1 and CDR2 are SGHVS and FNYEAQ. The CDR3 runs to 15 residues. CDR3 coding DNA: TGTGCCAGCAGCTCCCAGCCATCCAATGCGCGGGAGCTGTTTTTT. Translating it yields CASSSQPSNARELFF.

This chain joins TRBV12-5 and TRBJ1-1, with 7 bases aligning to TRBD1. Trimming removed 5 bases from V and 10 bases from J; junction bases left unmatched: 10. CDR3 length: 13 residues. Germline lookup yields CDR1 LGHNT and CDR2 FRNRAP. The CDR3 coding sequence is TGTGCTAGTGGTCCACATCAGGGGGGGGGAGCTTTCTTT. This codes for CASGPHQGGGAFF.

The V call is TRBV6-5, the J call TRBJ2-2; D is undetermined. CDR3 length: 12 amino acids. Trimming removed 5 bases at V and 5 bases at J, with 6 bases between. The germline CDR1 and CDR2 sequences are MNHEY and SVGAGI. This CDR3 reads CASSRSTGELFF. CDR3 nucleotides: TGTGCCAGCAGTCGAAGTACCGGGGAGCTGTTTTTT.

This chain uses TRBV19 with TRBJ2-5, with 7 positions matching TRBD1. V dropped 4 bases and J dropped 3; count of bases not matched to a gene: 5. The germline V gene encodes CDR1 LNHDA and CDR2 SQIVND (reference sequence). The CDR3 runs to 14 residues. CDR3 in DNA: TGTGCCAGTAGTACCGGGACAGCCGAAGAGACCCAGTACTTC. This encodes CASSTGTAEETQYF.

The chain uses TRBV19 and TRBJ2-5, with a tentative D call TRBD1 (6 bases). In germline, CDR1 is LNHDA, CDR2 SQIVND (reference sequence). V was shortened by 4 bases and J by 1 base, with 7 bases between the two germline ends. The CDR3 covers 13 residues. DNA of the CDR3: TGTGCCAGTAGTAGGACAGCCCAAGAGACCCAGTACTTC. It is translated as CASSRTAQETQYF.

V gene TRBV2 combines with J gene TRBJ1-1; 7 bases align to TRBD1. Germline CDR1 reads SNHLY; CDR2 reads FYNNEI. Trimming at V came to 7 bases and at J to 0 bases, leaving 2 bases not matched to a gene. CDR3 length: 13 amino acids. The CDR3 bases are TGTGCCAGCATGGGACAGATGAACACTGAAGCTTTCTTT. Residues: CASMGQMNTEAFF.

The gene calls are TRBV27 and TRBJ2-3; D is possibly TRBD2 (5 bases). The V and J ends lost 5 bases and 2 bases respectively, with 8 bases between them. The CDR3 is 13 amino acids. Germline loops: CDR1 MNHEY, CDR2 SMNVEV (reference sequence). CDR3 residues: CASSRLNTDTQYF. CDR3 in DNA: TGTGCCAGCAGTAGACTAAACACAGATACGCAGTATTTT.

The DNA of the CDR3 is TGTGCCAGCAGCTTGCGGGACAGGAGTTCTGGAAACACCATATATTTT. It encodes CASSLRDRSSGNTIYF. The rearrangement uses TRBV5-6 and TRBJ1-3; 8 bases line up with TRBD1. Per germline, CDR1 SGHDT and CDR2 YYEEEE. There are 16 residues in the CDR3. V was clipped by 1 base and J by 1 base; unmatched bases: 4.

This rearrangement joins TRBV25-1 to TRBJ1-2, with D perhaps matching TRBD1 (5 bases). V was trimmed by 5 bases and J by 4 bases, leaving 8 bases between them. The CDR3 contains 12 residues. The germline gives CDR1 MGHDK, CDR2 SYGVNS. The CDR3 region has the DNA TGTGCCAGCAGTCGGGACGGCTATGGCTACACCTTC. Amino acid sequence: CASSRDGYGYTF.

The rearrangement uses TRBV11-2 and TRBJ1-1; tentatively, D is TRBD1 (6 bases). The ends were cut back, 5 bases at V and 4 bases at J, with 11 bases in the middle. This CDR3 comprises 13 residues. Germline-derived CDR1 and CDR2 are SGHAT and FQNNGV. The CDR3 nucleotides read TGTGCCAGCAGCCCAGGGGTCCCCACTGAAGCTTTCTTT. The encoded protein is CASSPGVPTEAFF.

The chain carries TRBV6-5 and TRBJ2-2, with D possibly being TRBD2 (5 bases). The CDR3 extends over 15 amino acids. V lost 7 bases and J lost 1, with 13 bases in between. The V gene's germline CDR1 is MNHEY and CDR2 SVGAGI. CDR3 sequence reads: CASISDSWNTGELFF. DNA of the CDR3: TGTGCCAGCATTTCGGACTCCTGGAACACCGGGGAGCTGTTTTTT.

The V gene is TRBV7-9, the J gene TRBJ2-7; maybe TRBD1 (6 bases). CDR1 is SEHNR and CDR2 is FQNEAQ in the germline V gene (reference sequence). The CDR3 extends over 16 amino acids. Trimming removed 1 base at V and 2 bases at J, with 15 bases between. CDR3 sequence (DNA): TGTGCCAGCAGCTTAGTATTGACAGGCCGGACCTACGAGCAGTACTTC. The encoded protein is CASSLVLTGRTYEQYF.

In its sample, this clone was seen once. Other DNA variants within this sample encode the same CDR3. The chain combines TRBV6-5 with TRBJ2-1, with 7 bases fitting TRBD1. The trim removed 6 bases at V and 5 bases at J, leaving 7 bases unmatched. The germline CDR1 and CDR2 sequences are MNHEY and SVGAGI. This CDR3 is 14 amino acids long. CDR3 DNA: TGTGCCAGCAGCTACAGGGGCCTCCACAATGAGCAGTTCTTC. The encoded protein is CASSYRGLHNEQFF.

V usage is TRBV28 and J usage is TRBJ2-3; TRBD1 agrees at 8 bases. V lost 3 bases to trimming and J lost 7 bases; unmatched junction nucleotides: 6. Germline V lookup: CDR1 MDHEN, CDR2 SYDVKM. The CDR3 totals 14 residues. The chain's CDR3 is CASSFPRGQNTQYF. The CDR3 DNA reads as TGTGCCAGCAGTTTCCCCAGGGGGCAGAATACGCAGTATTTT.

This clone was picked up a small number of times. The chain links TRBV2 to TRBJ2-5; maybe TRBD2 (6 bases). The germline CDR1 and CDR2 sequences are SNHLY and FYNNEI. V was cut by 8 bases and J by 7 bases, with 8 bases left in between. This CDR3 has 10 amino acids. In nucleotides, the CDR3 is TGTGCCAGCTGGAGGGTGACCCAGTACTTC. Its protein product is CASWRVTQYF.

This chain joins TRBV10-3 and TRBJ2-7; D remains ambiguous. Per germline, CDR1 ENHRY and CDR2 SYGVKD. This CDR3 spans 14 amino acids. V was shortened by 6 bases and J by 3 bases, with 15 bases between the two germline ends. The CDR3 protein is CAIRGSATFYEQYF. CDR3 nucleotides: TGTGCCATCAGGGGCAGCGCGACCTTCTACGAGCAGTACTTC.

The CDR3 coding sequence is TGTGCCACCCGACCCTCTTCCGGAGAGCAGTTCTTC. This codes for CATRPSSGEQFF. This chain uses TRBV18 with TRBJ2-1, with D hard to call. The CDR3 runs to 12 residues. With 10 bases removed from V and 10 bases from J, the gap between germline ends came to 17 bases. The germline CDR1 and CDR2 sequences are KGHSH and LQKENI.

CDR3 DNA sequence: TGTGCCAGCAGCTTAGTGGGCGGCCACGAGCAGTACTTC. This encodes CASSLVGGHEQYF. The chain carries TRBV7-9 and TRBJ2-7; D call uncertain. V was cut by 1 base and J by 5 bases, with 9 bases left in between. The CDR3 is made up of 13 amino acids. Germline CDR1 reads SEHNR; CDR2 reads FQNEAQ (reference sequence).

This clone was observed a few times. The rearrangement uses TRBV18 and TRBJ2-2; D gene unclear. CDR1 and CDR2 from the germline V gene are KGHSH and LQKENI. The CDR3 runs 14 residues. V lost 6 bases and J lost 8, with 16 bases in between. The CDR3 reads CASSKRTDGGELFF. CDR3 coding DNA: TGTGCCAGCTCGAAGAGGACGGACGGGGGGGAGCTGTTTTTT.

A single count supports this clone. The genes are TRBV10-3 and TRBJ1-1, with 8 bases fitting TRBD1. The CDR3 extends over 15 amino acids. CDR1 and CDR2 from the germline V gene are ENHRY and SYGVKD. After removal of 5 bases from V and 3 bases from J, the junction contained 8 bases not matched to a gene. CDR3 DNA sequence: TGTGCCATCAGTCCCTCCTTGACAGGGGACACTGAAGCTTTCTTT. It yields the protein CAISPSLTGDTEAFF.

V usage is TRBV19 and J usage is TRBJ1-1, with D tentatively TRBD1 (5 bases). Germline CDR1 and CDR2: LNHDA and SQIVND (reference sequence). This CDR3 has 15 amino acids. V was cut by 5 bases and J by 2 bases, with 15 bases left in between. The CDR3 sequence: CASSRETGTNTEAFF. The CDR3, as DNA: TGTGCCAGTAGTCGAGAAACGGGGACTAACACTGAAGCTTTCTTT.

The chain recombines TRBV6-1 with TRBJ2-7; 8 positions agree with TRBD1. Germline lookup yields CDR1 MNHNS and CDR2 SASEGT. This CDR3 contains 14 residues. V lost 4 bases, J lost 4 bases, and 6 bases stayed unmatched. The CDR3 nucleotides are TGTGCCAGCAGTGCACGGACAGGGATTTACGAGCAGTACTTC. It specifies CASSARTGIYEQYF.

The chain couples TRBV6-6 to TRBJ2-7; a possible D gene is TRBD2 (6 bases). Trimming took off 2 bases at V and 3 bases at J, with 8 bases between the two ends. There are 13 residues in the CDR3. In germline, CDR1 is MNHNY, CDR2 SVGAGI (reference sequence). The CDR3 DNA reads as TGTGCCAGCAGTTACAACGGGGGCTACGAGCAGTACTTC. Translated, it gives CASSYNGGYEQYF.